This T cell receptor (beta chain) was observed in a study of T cell responses to AZD1222 COVID-19 vaccine. Whole-study results and caveats: Two AZD1222 administrations were followed by greater Spike-specific TCR breadth and depth. No repertoire was sampled before or during the peak T cell response, only after it. White British ancestry dominated among donors, who included more females, and clonal diversity was possibly underestimated.

In the case of this clone: Its cognate antigen is unknown.

Clones were sequenced by immunoSEQ multiplex PCR, and TCRdb holds only the in-frame ones, with some missing. The table shows roughly 120,000 clones, with roughly 86% occurring only once. Second doses at about 4 or about 12 weeks were pooled. The germline V and J ends were trimmed by 0 bases and 0 bases, with 15 bases remaining between them. There are 17 residues in the CDR3. The germline V gene has CDR1 SGHDT and CDR2 YYEEEE. The clonotype comes from an adult who received the AZD1222 COVID-19 vaccine. The chain recombines TRBV5-6 with TRBJ1-1; D uncertain. Source: peripheral blood, taken 28 days after the second AZD1222 dose. The CDR3 here is CASSLVSDTYMNTEAFF. The CDR3 coding sequence is TGTGCCAGCAGCTTGGTATCCGACACGTACATGAACACTGAAGCTTTCTTT.